The text below deals with one T cell receptor beta chain. Its antigen is not identified. Though probably carrying unrecorded immune exposures, donors were nominally healthy at sampling. This CDR3 spans 15 amino acids. The ends were cut back, 1 base at V and 5 bases at J, with 14 bases in the middle. Germline assignment: CDR1 SEHNR and CDR2 FQNEAQ (reference sequence). The data belong to a study of cytomegalovirus exposure and HLA in healthy donors. Turning to the study itself: T cells numbering around 190 million yielded 95 million to 140 million unique TCR beta sequences in an earlier analysis.

PCR amplification relied on 60 Vbeta primers (plus 13 Jbeta primers). Clones were sequenced by immunoSEQ multiplex PCR, and TCRdb holds only the in-frame ones, with some missing. Here the sample spans about 120,000 clones, approximately 17% being singletons. Notes on the study in general: According to a later analysis, most TCR beta chains associated with CMV appeared HLA-restricted. Common viral pathogens were later found to be apparently linked to several of the most significant clusters.

The TCR originated in a female donor in good health and CMV-seropositive. The sequenced sample was PBMCs. V is TRBV7-9 and J is TRBJ1-2; D is unclear. The CDR3 bases are TGTGCCAGCAGCTTAGACCCTTCCCGGTCATATGGCTACACCTTC. This codes for CASSLDPSRSYGYTF. Full variable domain (missing parts from reference TRBV7-9 and TRBJ1-2): DTGVSQNPRHKITKRGQNVTFRCDPISEHNRLYWYRQTLGQGPEFLTYFQNEAQLEKSRLLSDRFSAERPKGSFSTLEIQRTEQGDSAMYLCASSLDPSRSYGYTFGSGTRLTVV.